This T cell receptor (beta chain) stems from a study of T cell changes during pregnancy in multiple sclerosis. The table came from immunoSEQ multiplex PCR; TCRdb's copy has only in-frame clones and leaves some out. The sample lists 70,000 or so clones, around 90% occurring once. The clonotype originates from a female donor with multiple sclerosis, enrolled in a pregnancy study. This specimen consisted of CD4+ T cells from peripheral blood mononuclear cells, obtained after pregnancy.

The CDR3 DNA reads as TGTGCCAGCAGCCGGGACAGGGACACTGAAGCTTTCTTT. Protein sequence: CASSRDRDTEAFF. The rearrangement uses TRBV7-3 and TRBJ1-1; the match to TRBD1 covers 9 bases. J gave up 3 bases and V 5 bases, and 1 base lay outside the gene matches. The CDR3 has 13 residues. CDR1 is SGHTA, CDR2 FQGTGA, per germline.